Listed below are T cell receptor beta chains from one sample, sequenced in a study of T cells in localized non-small cell lung cancer. The repertoire was sequenced with immunoSEQ multiplex PCR; TCRdb's copy has only in-frame clones and lacks some. The table shows about 30,000 clones, with about 88% occurring only once. The sequences come from peripheral blood, collected before any cancer treatment. The receptors originated from a female donor at least 60 years old with stage I lung adenocarcinoma. Each CDR3 is given with its conserved first and last residue. The size of a clone is reported for some rows only, either as once, few or many, or as a class for expanded clones.

>TRBV6-5|.|TRBJ1-1
CASKNPREDTEAFF
>TRBV6-6|.|TRBJ2-1
CASSYTGTSSYNEQFF
>TRBV27|.|TRBJ2-7
CASSFTVPAIYEQYF
>TRBV9|few|TRBJ2-3
CASSASGETDTQYF
>TRBV15|.|TRBJ2-1
CATSRQDTGNEQFF
>TRBV28|.|TRBJ1-1
CASSFPGANTEAFF
>TRBV7-9|once|TRBJ1-1
CASSLAGHGNTEAFF
>TRBV27|once|TRBJ1-3
CASSLSTGGNTIYF
>TRBV4-1|.|TRBJ2-3
CASSQGTSGASTDTQYF
>TRBV5-4|.|TRBJ1-1
CATNGRRNTEAFF
>TRBV9|.|TRBJ1-1
CASSVVPDNTEAFF
>TRBV7-2|.|TRBJ1-2
CASSLVATGGHYGYTF
>TRBV27|.|TRBJ1-1
CASSRRKENTEAFF
>TRBV5-4|once|TRBJ2-5
CASSSGGGQETQYF